Each of the 16 T cell receptor beta chains below was sequenced from the same sample in a study of cytomegalovirus exposure and HLA in healthy donors. In the PCR, 60 Vbeta and 13 Jbeta primers were used. Clones were read by immunoSEQ multiplex PCR, and TCRdb kept only the in-frame ones, dropping some. The sample includes some 140,000 clones, 70% to 85% seen only once; the top ten take approximately 8.3%. What was sequenced was PBMCs. The receptors were gathered from a woman aged 50 to 65 in good health and CMV-seropositive.

This chain connects TRBV19 to TRBJ1-5, with 7 bases identical to TRBD1. The CDR3 contains 16 residues. V gave up 4 bases and J gave up 3 bases; unmatched junction bases: 9. Germline V gives CDR1 LNHDA, CDR2 SQIVND (reference sequence). The CDR3 DNA sequence: TGTGCCAGTAGTACCCGGGACAGAGGATTCAATCAGCCCCAGCATTTT. Translated, it gives CASSTRDRGFNQPQHF.

The V gene is TRBV7-2, the J gene TRBJ2-3, with D tentatively TRBD2 (6 bases). The CDR3 spans 13 residues. The ends were cut back, 1 base at V and 14 bases at J, with 16 bases in the middle. Per the germline V gene, CDR1 is SGHTA and CDR2 is FQGNSA. In nucleotides, the CDR3 is TGTGCCAGCAGCTTAGATAGGGGAGGTTGGTGGTATTTT. Translated: CASSLDRGGWWYF.

This clone came up a few times. Relative to the germline gene, one junction end is altered; a read error may explain this. This chain uses TRBV6-6 with TRBJ1-4; D perhaps matches TRBD1 (5 bases). The germline gives CDR1 MNHNY, CDR2 SVGAGI (reference sequence). This CDR3 is 14 amino acids long. The chain's CDR3 is CASSYRDSKEKLFF. Written as DNA, the CDR3 is TGTGCCAGCAGTTACCGGGACTCTAAGGAAAAACTGTTTTTT.

The V and J genes are TRBV5-5 and TRBJ2-1, with a possible D match to TRBD1 (5 bases). Trimming shortened V by 2 bases and J by 7 bases, and 16 bases separated the two germline ends. CDR3 length equals 15 residues. CDR1 is SGHKS and CDR2 is YYEKEE in the germline V gene (reference sequence). DNA for the CDR3: TGTGCCAGCAGCTTAGGCCCAGGGATCGGTAATGAGCAGTTCTTC. Amino acids: CASSLGPGIGNEQFF.

This clone was seen only a few times. The CDR3 spells CASSLPSGGAGDEQFF. CDR3 coding DNA: TGTGCCAGCAGCTTACCTAGCGGGGGGGCCGGGGATGAGCAGTTCTTC. The chain links TRBV5-4 to TRBJ2-1; 12 nucleotides align to TRBD2. The CDR3 runs 16 residues. Per germline, CDR1 SGHNT and CDR2 YYREEE (reference sequence). The trim removed 2 bases at V and 8 bases at J, leaving 8 bases unmatched.

This rearrangement joins TRBV4-2 to TRBJ2-5; D may be TRBD2 (6 bases). Gene TRBJ2-7 matches the end of the DNA better, so the J call may be wrong. The CDR3 is made up of 15 amino acids. The germline V gene encodes CDR1 LGHNA and CDR2 YNFKEQ. The CDR3 sequence: CASSQIAVLSYEQYF. CDR3 bases: TGTGCCAGCAGCCAAATAGCGGTACTCTCCTACGAGCAGTACTTC.

The chain uses TRBV7-2 and TRBJ1-1; TRBD1 might be the D (5 bases). The CDR3 length is 13 residues. V was clipped by 5 bases and J by 6 bases, with 13 bases between them. Germline CDR1 and CDR2: SGHTA and FQGNSA. The CDR3 nucleotides read TGTGCCAGCAGCCTCCCGGGGGGGGCTGAAGCTTTCTTT. Translation gives CASSLPGGAEAFF.

This clone was counted between two and nine times. The chain uses TRBV19 and TRBJ2-7; 9 bases are shared with TRBD1. CDR1 and CDR2 from the germline V gene are LNHDA and SQIVND (reference sequence). Trimming took 6 bases from V and 5 from J; bases not matched to a gene: 14. The CDR3 contains 16 residues. This CDR3 is CASSLGVGTGTNEQYF. DNA for the CDR3: TGTGCCAGTAGCCTAGGGGTCGGGACAGGGACCAACGAGCAGTACTTC.

The chain links TRBV7-2 to TRBJ1-1; 7 nucleotides line up with TRBD1. J was trimmed by 4 bases and V by 7 bases; bases with no gene match: 9. The germline V gene has CDR1 SGHTA and CDR2 FQGNSA. The CDR3 consists of 14 residues. CDR3 amino acids: CASTSQGRGTEAFF. DNA of the CDR3: TGTGCCAGCACCTCACAGGGGAGAGGCACTGAAGCTTTCTTT. Full variable domain (missing parts from reference TRBV7-2 and TRBJ1-1): GAGVSQSPSNKVTEKGKDVELRCDPISGHTALYWYRQSLGQGLEFLIYFQGNSAPDKSGLPSDRFSAERTGGSVSTLTIQRTQQEDSAVYLCASTSQGRGTEAFFGQGTRLTVV.

V usage is TRBV6-1 and J usage is TRBJ1-6, with 10 bases aligning to TRBD1. After removal of 11 bases from V and 9 bases from J, the junction contained 7 bases not matched to a gene. Germline V gene lookup returns CDR1 MNHNS and CDR2 SASEGT. CDR3 length: 13 residues. CDR3 DNA sequence: TGTGCCGGACAAGGACAGGGGGGTTCACCCCTCCACTTT. Its translation: CAGQGQGGSPLHF.

This clone was observed a few times. The junction departs from germline at one end; a sequencing error may be responsible. This rearrangement joins TRBV7-9 to TRBJ2-7, with D possibly TRBD1 on 5 matching bases. The CDR3 loop spans 17 amino acids. CDR1 and CDR2 (germline): SEHNR, FQNEAQ (reference sequence). The CDR3 reads CSSSPEPARGSSYEQYF. The CDR3 nucleotides are TGTTCCAGCAGCCCCGAACCTGCAAGGGGCAGCTCCTACGAGCAGTACTTC.

For the CDR3, the DNA is TGTGCCAGCAGGCTCTCGGAGTCCTATGGCTACACCTTC. This sequence encodes CASRLSESYGYTF. The chain combines TRBV6-6 with TRBJ1-2; D gene uncertain. The CDR3 sequence is 13 residues long. V was shortened by 6 bases and J by 4 bases, with 12 bases between the two germline ends. Looked up from germline, CDR1 is MNHNY and CDR2 is SVGAGI (reference sequence).

V is TRBV28 and J is TRBJ1-4; maybe TRBD1 (5 bases). V gave up 6 bases and J gave up 3 bases, with 8 bases separating them. Looked up from germline, CDR1 is MDHEN and CDR2 is SYDVKM. The CDR3 has 13 residues. Here the CDR3 DNA reads TGTGCCAGCAGCCGACAGTCTAATGAAAAACTGTTTTTT. Translated, it gives CASSRQSNEKLFF.

V and J are TRBV7-9 and TRBJ1-5; D not resolved. The length of the CDR3 is 12 residues. The germline CDR1 and CDR2 sequences are SEHNR and FQNEAQ (reference sequence). V lost 5 bases and J lost 6, with 8 bases in between. The CDR3 spells CASSLPGQPQHF. The CDR3 DNA sequence: TGTGCCAGCAGCCTACCGGGTCAGCCCCAGCATTTT.

This chain links TRBV27 with TRBJ2-7; 7 positions agree with TRBD2. The trim removed 3 bases at V and 6 bases at J, leaving 2 bases unmatched. The CDR3 contains 12 residues. CDR1 and CDR2 from the germline V gene are MNHEY and SMNVEV (reference sequence). The CDR3 sequence: CASSFGGGEQYF. DNA of the CDR3: TGTGCCAGCAGTTTTGGCGGGGGCGAGCAGTACTTC.

This chain's CDR3 is CASTSGGVTEAFF. The CDR3 DNA reads as TGTGCCAGCACCTCGGGGGGAGTGACTGAAGCTTTCTTT. The chain couples TRBV11-1 to TRBJ1-1, with D perhaps matching TRBD1 (5 bases). CDR3 size: 13 residues. The ends were cut back, 7 bases at V and 5 bases at J, with 14 bases in the middle. CDR1 is SGHAT, CDR2 FQDESV, per germline (reference sequence).